A selection of T cell receptor beta chains follows, all from one sample in a study of shared clonotypes between healthy human individuals. Measured with immunoSEQ multiplex PCR; TCRdb has only the in-frame clones, and not every one. The table records about a million clones, approximately 80% of them present only once. Specimen: memory CD4+ T cells sorted from blood. Receptor source: a man aged 18 to 30 in good health. Both conserved end residues are trimmed from each CDR3.

v_gene | CDR3aa
TRBV2 | AEGGLSGAF
TRBV4-1 | ASSRTLGGQETHNEQF
TRBV7-2 | ASSFRDAERTQY
TRBV11-2 | ASSSNGGEGYT
TRBV11-2 | ASSLAPGASTEAF
TRBV9 | ASSVGWGNTGELF
TRBV30 | AWSGEFNSPLH
TRBV6-6 | ASSNQQGNYNEQF
TRBV2 | ASSGQGGYNSPLH
TRBV10-3 | AITMDRAGGYA
TRBV6-6 | ASRPGQVYGYT
TRBV5-4 | ASRRDREGETQY
TRBV30 | AWSLSRSEQY
TRBV28 | ASSFQGANSPLH
TRBV2 | ASNGRPTDTQY
TRBV6-1 | ASSRDGGAGETQY
TRBV23-1 | ASSPQDGGGYEQY
TRBV6-5 | ASSYSFRRETQY
TRBV7-9 | ASSLSGGGNTGELF
TRBV10-3 | AISELDYPYEQY
TRBV19 | ASSFGLADEQF
TRBV2 | ASSNSRPSGNTIY
TRBV6-1 | ASSEYPFGYT
TRBV2 | ASSGQGGEKLF
TRBV27 | ASSPGFSYEQY
TRBV18 | ASSPSQASNTGELF
TRBV4-1 | ASSKSGTYNEQF
TRBV29-1 | SAREGARTEAF
TRBV18 | ASSPDRSEAF
TRBV2 | ASTEDGNTIY
TRBV6-1 | ASSPGMANQPQH
TRBV7-2 | ASSTGSGLSNQPQH
TRBV5-1 | ASSSSMETQY
TRBV25-1 | ASSDQKPGGGEKLF
TRBV7-9 | ASSSLIAGGIGTDTQY
TRBV10-3 | ATLQGAGGSETQY
TRBV9 | ASSQGLNQPQH
TRBV11-2 | ASSPRRGSSYEQY
TRBV29-1 | SVEDLGNEQF
TRBV5-1 | ASSLGLAGVYEQF
TRBV6-5 | ASSTTTGGGTEAF
TRBV2 | ASRSGQGPTEAF